This entry concerns a single T cell receptor (beta chain). Its antigen is unknown. There are no base qualities to consult, and no much larger clone falls within one base. This sample was included in a study of CD8+ T cells in alopecia areata (dated 2018 in TCRdb). As for the study more broadly: Treated patients were enrolled in an open-label pilot trial of oral tofacitinib at 5 to 10 mg twice daily for moderate-to-severe alopecia areata. RNA was obtained with the PAXgene miRNA kit for fixed scalp, the miRNeasy kit for PBMCs, and the RNeasy kit for mouse skin. In treated patients, disease severity was measured using the SALT score, which gives the percentage of scalp surface area affected. In both human patients and the C3H/HeJ mouse model, the study applied high-throughput TCRbeta sequencing to look at T cell clonal expansion in alopecia areata. Amplification of TCRbeta CDR3 regions was done by immunoSEQ multiplex PCR using 35 Vbeta forward primers and 13 Jbeta reverse primers. Human TCRbeta sequencing covered scalp tissue and sorted CD4+ and CD8+ peripheral blood T cells from patchy and totalis/universalis alopecia areata patients and healthy controls. Tofacitinib was administered for 6 to 18 months, and 6 months of follow-up off drug were then conducted to assess delayed response and recurrence. Scalp clonality was compared among normal scalp (n=4), patchy alopecia areata scalp (n=8), and alopecia totalis/universalis scalp (n=8). Patients on tofacitinib were biopsied at baseline and after 4 and 24 weeks of treatment, and several of the patients also had a later scalp biopsy. Study-wide findings and limitations: During tofacitinib treatment, many expanded lesional clones remained in scalp and blood, and this persistence may partly explain relapse after treatment is stopped. Unlike mouse skin, which is dominated by gammadelta T cells, normal human skin has resident alphabeta T cells that are also sequenced, and this complicates analysis of the scalp TCR repertoire. Shared TCR sequences between patients were less evident than in mice, which may be partly attributable to HLA diversity in the patient population. Because the treated cohort was small and had only one nonresponder, larger studies are needed to examine links between baseline CD8+ expansion and response. Compared with normal scalp, lesional scalp, particularly in alopecia totalis/universalis, had higher clonality and more expanded CD8+ clones, which suggests antigenic drive. Tofacitinib significantly lowered scalp clonality and the number of expanded CD8+ clones among the top 100 scalp clones.

The sample's treatment or condition, from its label and the paper: oral pan-JAK inhibitor, 5-10 mg twice daily. From alopecia areata patients, peripheral blood was collected along with lesional scalp punch biopsies. PBMCs were isolated by density centrifugation and stained for CD3, CD4 and CD8, after which CD4+ and CD8+ T cells were sorted on a FACSAria. The library was prepared using the immunoSEQ multiplex PCR assay. RNA was extracted from all samples and reverse transcribed into cDNA as template for TCR sequencing. SuperScript III was used for first-strand cDNA synthesis, primed with a 2:1 mix of oligo-dT and random hexamers. A synthetic immune receptor repertoire was used to measure amplification bias, and any remaining bias was corrected computationally. The source study handled its data this way. After raw reads were preprocessed to remove errors, the CDR3 was defined following IMGT conventions as running from the conserved cysteine to phenylalanine. To get clonality, Shannon entropy was normalized by log2 of the number of productive unique TCRs and the result was subtracted from 1. Scalp TCRbeta sequences were cross-referenced with sorted blood CD4 and CD8 repertoires so that the CD4 or CD8 identity of scalp clones could be inferred. Held by TCRdb, this immuneACCESS table contains in-frame sequences only and omits some clones. Under half of the omission traces to an unresolved V gene where checked; the cause of the rest is unknown. The V and J calls and clone size were taken over from that table, and D and trimming were inferred from the DNA. In this sample the table shows some 180,000 clones, 51% of which occur a single time. The ten largest clonotypes hold roughly a tenth of the sample.

From cysteine to phenylalanine, the CDR3 is 11 amino acids long. Only the CDR3 part of the read is kept: 33 bases, read in frame from the first base. As encoded in the germline V gene, CDR1 is MNHEY while CDR2 is SVGAGI. Between the V and J ends, shortened by 0 bases and 10 bases respectively, the junction contains 6 bases. The source is a human donor with alopecia areata. The chain uses TRBV6-5 and TRBJ1-2; no D segment can be confidently identified. This sample comprised CD8+ T cells sorted from blood, obtained around week 53, from a patient treated with tofacitinib. The DNA sequence is TGTGCCAGCAGTTACTCGGGTTCCTACACCTTC. This is translated as CASSYSGSYTF.